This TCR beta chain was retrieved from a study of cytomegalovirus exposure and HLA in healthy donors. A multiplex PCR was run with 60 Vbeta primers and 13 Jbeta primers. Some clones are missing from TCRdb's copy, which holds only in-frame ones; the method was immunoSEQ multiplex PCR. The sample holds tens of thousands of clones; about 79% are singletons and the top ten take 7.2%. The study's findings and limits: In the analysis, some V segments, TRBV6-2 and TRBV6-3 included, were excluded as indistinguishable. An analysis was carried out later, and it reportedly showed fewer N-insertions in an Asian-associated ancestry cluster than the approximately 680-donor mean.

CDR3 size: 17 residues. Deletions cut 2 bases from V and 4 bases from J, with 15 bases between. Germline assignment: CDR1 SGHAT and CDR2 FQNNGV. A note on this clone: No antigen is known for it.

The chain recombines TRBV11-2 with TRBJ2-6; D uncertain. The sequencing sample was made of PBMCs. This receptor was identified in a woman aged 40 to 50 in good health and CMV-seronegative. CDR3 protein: CASSLNSPSSGANVLTF. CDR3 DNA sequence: TGTGCCAGCAGCTTAAACAGCCCGTCGTCCGGGGCCAACGTCCTGACTTTC.